This T cell receptor beta chain was found in a study of T-cell memory formation after mild COVID-19 (dated by TCRdb to the early 2020s). As for the study more broadly: Most TCR sequence clusters were specific to one of the two donors. T-cell clones expanding and contracting after mild COVID-19 in two donors were tracked by longitudinal TCRalpha and TCRbeta repertoire sequencing. The cohort was made up of two young adult volunteers, one female and one male, who were previously healthy.

A note on this clonotype: There is no known antigen for this receptor. Per-nucleotide qualities are absent, and no much larger clonotype sits a single base away.

Sequencing used an Illumina NovaSeq 6000. TCRalpha and TCRbeta cDNA libraries were constructed by 5'RACE with constant-segment primers, with sample barcodes and unique molecular identifiers being introduced. Trizol reagent was used to extract RNA from every sample. The libraries were amplified in two PCR steps, and the second step added a second sample barcode and Illumina TruSeq adapters. Sequencing of libraries was performed on an Illumina NovaSeq with 2 x 150 bp paired-end reads. As for the authors' bioinformatics: Demultiplexing of reads and collapsing into UMI-guided consensus sequences were performed with migec v1.2.7. Using mixcr v2.1.11, UMI consensuses were aligned to TRA and TRB V and J templates and then assembled into clonotypes. Clonotypes were classified as expanded or contracted when called significant by both edgeR and NoisET, with noise models trained on biological replicates. For edgeR calls, a false discovery rate-adjusted p below 0.01 and a log2 fold-change threshold of 1 were applied. As an exploratory analysis of dynamics, max-normalized trajectories of the 1000 most abundant clonotypes were examined by PCA with hierarchical clustering. The CD4 or CD8 phenotype of responding clones was assigned using the separately sequenced CD4+ and CD8+ repertoires. In TCRdb, the public reads were trimmed at Q25 with fastp and aligned with MiXCR, with productive beta chains retained. Each record represents a unique CDR3 protein, reported with the most common genes and DNA among its rows. The V and J calls, along with clone size, are taken from TCRdb and not from the paper's own processing. This sample comprises tens of thousands of distinct CDR3 sequences, 7.3% of them detected only once. Together, the top ten hold 1.4% of the sample.

Ficoll-Paque density gradient centrifugation was the method used to isolate PBMCs. Trimming accounts for 6 bases at V and 0 bases at J, while the number of junction bases matched to no gene is 9. The CDR3 goes from the cysteine to the phenylalanine over 15 residues. The only DNA kept is the CDR3, 45 bases in frame from the first base. From a lookup of the germline V gene (reference sequence), CDR1 and CDR2 are DFQATT and SNEGSKA. Study-wide conclusions, independent of this receptor: Contracting CD4+ clones were located mainly in the CM and EM memory subsets, whereas CD8+ clones were found to be enriched in EMRA. Whether the second-wave clones peaking on day 37 were SARS-CoV-2 specific was not confirmed. Clones that contracted from day 15 to 85 showed balanced CD4/CD8 phenotypes, whereas a second wave of clones that expanded from day 15 to 37 leaned towards CD4+. The study covered only a couple of mild cases, and larger cohorts including severe cases with pre-infection samples were considered necessary. Some responding clones were detected in pre-infection memory, suggesting pre-existing cross-reactive memory T cells joined the SARS-CoV-2 response.

Source material: PBMCs or a T cell subset sorted from them (not recorded which). This receptor was taken from a man aged 18 to 29 who had mild COVID-19 (a few samples of this study predate the infection). The sample titles of this study are shuffled in the database, so cell type and time point are left out; the donor was told from shared clones. The chain links TRBV20-1 with TRBJ2-5, with 8 middle bases fitting TRBD2. The encoded CDR3 is CSARIAGPYQETQYF. The bases read TGCAGTGCGAGAATAGCGGGACCATACCAAGAGACCCAGTACTTC.